This TCR beta chain was identified in a study of Ad26.COV2.S vaccination and SARS-CoV-2 variants. The protocol was immunoSEQ multiplex PCR, while the TCRdb copy is restricted to in-frame clones and leaves out a portion. The sample includes some 350,000 clones, about 90% seen only once; the top ten take under 4%. The CDR3 runs 13 residues. Trimming removed 3 bases at V and 1 base at J, with 6 bases between. Germline V CDR1 and CDR2: SNHLY, FYNNEI. The V call is TRBV2, the J call TRBJ1-1; unclear D gene. This specimen consisted of peripheral blood, obtained after recovery from COVID-19. This TCR was recovered from a human donor who had recovered from COVID-19. CDR3 nucleotide sequence: TGTGCCAGCAGTGATGAGGCGAACACTGAAGCTTTCTTT. Residues: CASSDEANTEAFF.